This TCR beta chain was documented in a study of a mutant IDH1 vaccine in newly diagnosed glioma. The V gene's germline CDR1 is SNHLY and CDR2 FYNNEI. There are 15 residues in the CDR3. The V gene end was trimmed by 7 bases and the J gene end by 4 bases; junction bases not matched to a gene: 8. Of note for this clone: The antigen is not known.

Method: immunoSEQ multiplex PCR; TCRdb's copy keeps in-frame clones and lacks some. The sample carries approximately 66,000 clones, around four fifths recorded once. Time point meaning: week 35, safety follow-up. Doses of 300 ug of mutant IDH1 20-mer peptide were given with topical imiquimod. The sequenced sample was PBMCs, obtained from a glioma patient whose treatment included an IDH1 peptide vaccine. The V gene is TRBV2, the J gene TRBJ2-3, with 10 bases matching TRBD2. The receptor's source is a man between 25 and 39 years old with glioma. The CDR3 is CASNGGTSVSDTQYF. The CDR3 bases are TGTGCCAGCAATGGTGGGACTAGCGTCTCAGATACGCAGTATTTT.